The table lists the clone carrying this T cell receptor (beta chain) with a few counts. This record belongs to a study of blood T cell repertoires in COVID-19. With 1 base clipped from V and 8 bases from J, the junction kept 4 bases outside the gene matches. The CDR3 consists of 15 residues. Germline V lookup: CDR1 LGHNA, CDR2 YNFKEQ. The protocol was immunoSEQ multiplex PCR, while the TCRdb copy is restricted to in-frame clones and leaves out a portion. The sample lists about 120,000 clones, 75% to 90% occurring once. V usage is TRBV4-2 and J usage is TRBJ2-1; TRBD2 aligns across 11 bases. The sample comprised peripheral blood. The receptor was derived from a man in his sixties or seventies with active or convalescent COVID-19. CDR3 DNA: TGTGCCAGCAGCCAAGGGACTAGCGGGCTCTATGAGCAGTTCTTC. Its translation is CASSQGTSGLYEQFF.